A selection of T cell receptor beta chains follows, all from one sample in a study of T cell changes during pregnancy in multiple sclerosis. Only in-frame clones appear in the TCRdb table, and some are missing; sequencing was by immunoSEQ multiplex PCR. Of about 39,000 clones listed, 80% to 95% are singletons. The sample consisted of CD4+ T cells from peripheral blood mononuclear cells, taken after pregnancy. The receptors here all came from a female donor in good health, enrolled as a control in a pregnancy study. The CDR3 runs from the conserved cysteine through the conserved F or W. A D gene is named only where the DNA matches it firmly. The listing skips clone size in some rows; elsewhere it reads once, few, many or a size class.

v_call	d_call	j_call	clone_size	cdr3_aa	cdr3_nt
TRBV5-8	NA	TRBJ2-1	NA	CASSFTSGGEQFF	TGTGCCAGCAGCTTTACTAGTGGTGGTGAGCAGTTCTTC
TRBV27	TRBD1	TRBJ1-2	NA	CASSSGQGVYGYTF	TGTGCCAGCAGCTCCGGACAGGGGGTCTATGGCTACACCTTC
TRBV19	TRBD1	TRBJ1-5	NA	CASSIGDRGGNQPQHF	TGTGCCAGTAGTATAGGGGACAGGGGGGGGAATCAGCCCCAGCATTTT
TRBV4-3	TRBD2	TRBJ2-1	NA	CASSRRLSGRGNEQFF	TGCGCCAGCAGCCGACGACTGAGCGGGAGAGGTAATGAGCAGTTCTTC
TRBV6-5	TRBD2	TRBJ2-4	NA	CASSYTQGLGKNIQYF	TGTGCCAGCAGTTACACTCAGGGACTAGGCAAAAACATTCAGTACTTC
TRBV6-1	NA	TRBJ2-1	NA	CASSEKGDEQFF	TGTGCCAGCAGTGAAAAAGGGGATGAGCAGTTCTTC
TRBV4-1	TRBD1	TRBJ2-3	NA	CASSQDRTGSPTDTQYF	TGCGCCAGCAGCCAAGATCGGACAGGGTCCCCCACAGATACGCAGTATTTT
TRBV7-3	TRBD2	TRBJ2-3	NA	CASSFGGGGTDTQYF	TGTGCCAGCAGCTTTGGGGGGGGAGGCACAGATACGCAGTATTTT
TRBV28	NA	TRBJ1-5	NA	CASRPLAGGRNQPQHF	TGTGCCAGCAGGCCATTGGCGGGGGGCCGCAATCAGCCCCAGCATTTT
TRBV6-5	NA	TRBJ1-6	NA	CASSASINSPLHF	TGTGCCAGCAGTGCCTCTATCAATTCACCCCTCCACTTT
TRBV4-3	TRBD1	TRBJ1-5	NA	CASSQEQGNNQPQHF	TGCGCCAGCAGCCAAGAACAGGGGAACAATCAGCCCCAGCATTTT
TRBV19	NA	TRBJ2-6	NA	CASSILRGGGPGANVLTF	TGTGCCAGTAGTATCCTACGGGGTGGGGGCCCTGGGGCCAACGTCCTGACTTTC
TRBV5-1	NA	TRBJ2-2	NA	CASSLASGELFF	TGCGCCAGCAGCTTGGCCAGCGGGGAGCTGTTTTTT
TRBV28	TRBD2	TRBJ2-5	NA	CASSPMTSGEQETQYF	TGTGCCAGCAGTCCGATGACTAGCGGGGAGCAAGAGACCCAGTACTTC
TRBV5-1	TRBD1	TRBJ1-1	NA	CASSPGTARTQFTEAFF	TGCGCCAGCAGCCCTGGGACAGCGCGTACCCAATTCACTGAAGCTTTCTTT
TRBV28	TRBD1	TRBJ2-2	once	CAATGGALAGELFF	TGTGCCGCTACAGGGGGCGCTTTGGCCGGGGAGCTGTTTTTT
TRBV5-1	NA	TRBJ2-2	few	CASSLIQGSTGELFF	TGCGCCAGCAGCTTGATTCAGGGTAGCACCGGGGAGCTGTTTTTT
TRBV28	NA	TRBJ1-1	NA	CASSWTGGDTEAFF	TGTGCCAGCAGTTGGACGGGAGGGGACACTGAAGCTTTCTTT
TRBV6-1	TRBD1	TRBJ1-2	NA	CASLRSQGIRYGYTF	TGTGCCAGCCTCAGGTCACAGGGGATACGGTATGGCTACACCTTC
TRBV5-4	TRBD2	TRBJ2-5	NA	CASASGGGETQYF	TGTGCCAGCGCTAGCGGGGGGGGAGAGACCCAGTACTTC
TRBV28	TRBD1	TRBJ1-6	once	CASRPQNRGSNSPLHF	TGTGCCAGCAGACCTCAGAACAGGGGAAGCAATTCACCCCTCCACTTT
TRBV28	TRBD1	TRBJ2-7	NA	CASTLQGAPSYEQYF	TGTGCCAGCACCCTACAGGGGGCCCCGAGCTACGAGCAGTACTTC
TRBV11-3	TRBD2	TRBJ2-2	NA	CASRLAGTGELFF	TGTGCCAGCAGACTAGCGGGGACCGGGGAGCTGTTTTTT
TRBV5-1	TRBD1	TRBJ2-7	NA	CASSLEAGGRYEQYF	TGCGCCAGCAGCTTGGAGGCAGGGGGCAGGTACGAGCAGTACTTC
TRBV28	TRBD1	TRBJ2-7	once	CASSLSRGQLSSYEQYF	TGTGCCAGCAGTTTAAGCCGGGGACAGTTGAGCTCCTACGAGCAGTACTTC
TRBV28	NA	TRBJ1-2	NA	CASSLAGYGYTF	TGTGCCAGCAGTTTAGCGGGGTATGGCTACACCTTC
TRBV19	NA	TRBJ2-7	NA	CASSTPGGGSFEQYF	TGTGCCAGTAGTACCCCCGGAGGGGGCAGTTTCGAGCAGTACTTC
TRBV28	NA	TRBJ2-3	NA	CASTGAGGTDTQYF	TGTGCCAGCACAGGGGCAGGGGGCACAGATACGCAGTATTTT
TRBV5-1	TRBD2	TRBJ2-5	NA	CASRLTSGKETQYF	TGCGCCAGCAGACTGACTAGCGGGAAAGAGACCCAGTACTTC
TRBV6-6	NA	TRBJ1-1	NA	CASSAKQNTEAFF	TGTGCCAGCAGTGCCAAGCAGAACACTGAAGCTTTCTTT
TRBV18	NA	TRBJ2-4	NA	CASSPPSDMGIQYF	TGTGCCAGCTCACCACCGTCGGACATGGGCATTCAGTACTTC
TRBV19	NA	TRBJ1-5	NA	CASSSRQLNQPQHF	TGTGCCAGTAGCTCCCGACAGCTAAATCAGCCCCAGCATTTT
TRBV5-1	NA	TRBJ2-3	NA	CASRPQTSTDTQYF	TGCGCCAGCAGACCTCAAACTAGCACAGATACGCAGTATTTT
TRBV5-1	TRBD1	TRBJ1-3	NA	CASSPEGGGSGNTIYF	TGCGCCAGCAGCCCCGAAGGAGGGGGCAGTGGAAACACCATATATTTT
TRBV19	TRBD1	TRBJ1-1	few	CASSEHRGINTEAFF	TGTGCCAGTAGTGAGCACAGGGGTATAAACACTGAAGCTTTCTTT
TRBV19	NA	TRBJ1-5	NA	CASSVGDFNQPQHF	TGTGCCAGTAGTGTCGGGGATTTCAATCAGCCCCAGCATTTT
TRBV19	TRBD1	TRBJ1-1	NA	CASISVSGGMNTEAFF	TGTGCCAGTATTTCCGTCTCAGGGGGCATGAACACTGAAGCTTTCTTT
TRBV1	NA	TRBJ1-5	NA	CTSSPQSGTEFNQPQHF	TGCACCAGCAGCCCACAATCCGGGACAGAATTCAATCAGCCCCAGCATTTT
TRBV5-1	NA	TRBJ1-1	NA	CASSLVAATMNTEAFF	TGCGCCAGCAGCTTGGTTGCCGCGACTATGAACACTGAAGCTTTCTTT
TRBV7-9	NA	TRBJ2-6	NA	CASSLVGGSGANVLTF	TGTGCCAGCAGCTTAGTAGGGGGTAGTGGGGCCAACGTCCTGACTTTC
TRBV5-1	TRBD2	TRBJ2-7	NA	CASSLGGREQYF	TGCGCCAGCAGCTTAGGCGGGAGAGAGCAGTACTTC